This TCR beta chain was observed in a study of blood T cell repertoires in COVID-19. Study as a whole: Sources were T cells, B-cell-depleted T cells, or PBMCs; the material itself was cDNA or gDNA.

As handled by the study authors: Estimates of nucleated cell counts were drawn from the amplification of reference gene primers. Clones were sequenced by immunoSEQ multiplex PCR, and TCRdb holds only the in-frame ones, with some missing. V, J and clone size are taken as reported in that table, and D and trimming were inferred from the DNA itself. In the table there are nearly 250,000 clones, 80% to 90% of which are singletons. This clone was found a few times. Germline V gives CDR1 SGHTA, CDR2 FQGNSA. This CDR3 spans 14 amino acids. V was shortened by 2 bases and J by 7 bases, with 12 bases between the two germline ends. The study recruited exposed participants who had met a COVID-19 case within 2 weeks before entry.

Sequencing was done on a sample of PBMCs or T cells enriched from blood (not recorded which). The sequence was collected from a man aged 45-60 years who had been exposed to COVID-19. The chain links TRBV7-2 to TRBJ2-1; D is unclear. DNA for the CDR3: TGTGCCAGCAGCTTATCTGCCAGGTCAAATGAGCAGTTCTTC. This sequence encodes CASSLSARSNEQFF.